Presented here are 8 T cell receptor beta chains from one specimen sequenced in a study of T cell responses to AZD1222 COVID-19 vaccine. The repertoire was sequenced with immunoSEQ multiplex PCR; TCRdb's copy has only in-frame clones and lacks some. The table lists about 200,000 clones, about 86% of them singletons, with approximately 7.7% in the top ten. The sample here was peripheral blood, taken on day 0 of AZD1222 vaccination. These receptors came from an adult in good health.

V gene TRBV27 combines with J gene TRBJ1-4, with D possibly being TRBD1 (6 bases). The CDR3 is 14 residues long. Trimming removed 5 bases at V and 13 bases at J, with 20 bases between. Germline V lookup: CDR1 MNHEY, CDR2 SMNVEV (reference sequence). CDR3 coding DNA: TGTGCCAGCAGTCGACGGGACATCCTCAGTGGACTGTTTTTT. This codes for CASSRRDILSGLFF.

The V gene is TRBV29-1, the J gene TRBJ1-2; D is undetermined. The CDR3 covers 12 residues. CDR1 and CDR2 from the germline V gene are SQVTM and ANQGSEA. With 5 bases removed from V and 1 base from J, the gap between germline ends came to 8 bases. The DNA of the CDR3 is TGCAGCGTTCCTCTGGATAACTATGGCTACACCTTC. Translated, it gives CSVPLDNYGYTF. Full variable domain (rest looked up from reference TRBV29-1 and TRBJ1-2): SAVISQKPSRDICQRGTSLTIQCQVDSQVTMMFWYRQQPGQSLTLIATANQGSEATYESGFVIDKFPISRPNLTFSTLTVSNMSPEDSSIYLCSVPLDNYGYTFGSGTRLTVV.

The chain couples TRBV5-5 to TRBJ1-1; D is possibly TRBD1 (5 bases). Germline V lookup: CDR1 SGHKS, CDR2 YYEKEE (reference sequence). This CDR3 comprises 15 residues. The germline V and J ends were trimmed by 1 base and 3 bases, with 13 bases remaining between them. This CDR3 is CASSLFLGGYTEAFF. CDR3 coding DNA: TGTGCCAGCAGCTTGTTCCTTGGGGGGTACACTGAAGCTTTCTTT.

The chain links TRBV5-1 to TRBJ2-6, with TRBD1 matching over 7 bases. Germline V gene sequence: CDR1 SGHRS, CDR2 YFSETQ. V lost 0 bases, J lost 0 bases, and 6 bases stayed unmatched. The CDR3 has 18 residues. This chain's CDR3 is CASSLDGTAFSGANVLTF. The CDR3 DNA follows: TGCGCCAGCAGCTTGGACGGGACAGCCTTCTCTGGGGCCAACGTCCTGACTTTC.

The chain combines TRBV19 with TRBJ1-2; D gene unclear. The CDR3 loop spans 15 amino acids. Germline CDR1 is LNHDA and CDR2 is SQIVND (reference sequence). V lost 2 bases and J lost 1, with 11 bases in between. CDR3 in DNA: TGTGCCAGTAGTATAATCAGCCGCCTTAACTATGGCTACACCTTC. This codes for CASSIISRLNYGYTF.

This clone was observed a single time. The chain recombines TRBV9 with TRBJ2-3, with no clear D. V was clipped by 0 bases and J by 2 bases, with 7 bases between them. Germline V lookup: CDR1 SGDLS, CDR2 YYNGEE. This CDR3 is built from 14 residues. CDR3 in DNA: TGTGCCAGCAGCGTAGAGGGTAACACAGATACGCAGTATTTT. This gives the protein CASSVEGNTDTQYF.

The chain combines TRBV7-3 with TRBJ1-6, with 7 bases matching TRBD1. The junction had 3 bases not matched to a gene; V was cut back by 1 base and J by 6 bases. From germline, CDR1 is SGHTA and CDR2 FQGTGA. The CDR3 has 15 amino acids. The CDR3 bases are TGTGCCAGCAGCTTAAGAGGGGGCGGTAATTCACCCCTCCACTTT. It specifies CASSLRGGGNSPLHF.

The chain is built from TRBV27 and TRBJ2-1; 9 nucleotides agree with TRBD1. V was pared by 1 base and J by 7 bases, with 8 bases of the junction left unmatched. Germline V gives CDR1 MNHEY, CDR2 SMNVEV (reference sequence). The CDR3 contains 16 residues. CDR3 nucleotide sequence: TGTGCCAGCAGTTTATGGACAGGGGCTGAAGCAAATGAGCAGTTCTTC. Amino acids: CASSLWTGAEANEQFF.